The 5 T cell receptor beta chains presented below share a single source sample, sequenced in a study of T cells in localized non-small cell lung cancer. Measured with immunoSEQ multiplex PCR; TCRdb has only the in-frame clones, and not every one. The sample contains approximately 54,000 clones, about 80% of which appear only once. The sample consisted of peripheral blood, taken before any cancer treatment. The receptors shown here come from a female donor of 60 years or more with stage II squamous cell lung carcinoma.

V gene TRBV30 combines with J gene TRBJ1-2; D possibly corresponds to TRBD1 (6 bases). Germline CDR1 is GTSNPN and CDR2 is SVGIG (reference sequence). With 5 bases removed from V and 2 bases from J, the gap between germline ends came to 15 bases. The CDR3 length is 14 residues. CDR3 nucleotides: TGTGCCTGGGTCGGACAGCTAAACAACTATGGCTACACCTTC. Amino acid sequence: CAWVGQLNNYGYTF.

V usage is TRBV29-1 and J usage is TRBJ2-3; weak D call: TRBD1 (5 bases). The V gene lost 0 bases and the J gene lost 4 bases, with 17 bases spanning the gap. CDR1 is SQVTM and CDR2 is ANQGSEA in the germline V gene. The CDR3 spans 16 residues. DNA of the CDR3: TGCAGCGTTGAAGAACGGGTCAGGGTCAGTCCAGATACGCAGTATTTT. Residues: CSVEERVRVSPDTQYF.

This rearrangement joins TRBV18 to TRBJ2-7; the match to TRBD1 covers 8 bases. V was pared by 6 bases and J by 3 bases, with 4 bases of the junction left unmatched. Germline V gene data show CDR1 as KGHSH and CDR2 as LQKENI. The CDR3 has 13 residues. CDR3 sequence reads: CASSGQGLYEQYF. Written as DNA, the CDR3 is TGTGCCAGCTCCGGACAGGGCCTCTACGAGCAGTACTTC.

The V gene is TRBV6-1, the J gene TRBJ2-7, with D tentatively TRBD1 or TRBD2 (5 bases each). Trimming took off 3 bases at V and 5 bases at J, with 11 bases between the two ends. CDR3 size: 13 residues. The germline V gene has CDR1 MNHNS and CDR2 SASEGT. DNA for the CDR3: TGTGCCAGCAGTGAGCCCCGAGGGGACGAGCAGTACTTC. Its protein is CASSEPRGDEQYF.

The chain is built from TRBV12-5 and TRBJ1-3; 8 bases line up with TRBD1. Germline values: CDR1 LGHNT, CDR2 FRNRAP. CDR3 size: 17 residues. Trimming took 3 bases from V and 0 from J; bases not matched to a gene: 7. CDR3 sequence (DNA): TGTGCTAGTGGTTTCCCCGGACAGGGAAGCTCTGGAAACACCATATATTTT. Residues: CASGFPGQGSSGNTIYF.